These 32 T cell receptor beta chains share one sample of origin, sequenced in a study of human T cells and chemical hapten exposure (dated by TCRdb to the early 2020s). Per the publication, the time point label means: pre-sensitization, week 0. Reading the label with the study, this specimen's treatment or condition is: therapeutic diphenylcyclopropenone sensitization with weekly scalp DPC. Total RNA was extracted from unfractionated whole blood collected in Tempus Blood RNA tubes. Library preparation used RACE. These reads were obtained on a NextSeq 500. TCRdb reran the public reads through fastp at Q25 and MiXCR, keeping productive beta chains. Identical CDR3 proteins give one entry, which carries the most common genes and DNA. A total of some 49,000 distinct CDR3 sequences appear in this sample, 8.5% to 10% of them only once. The ten biggest clones cover 8.5% to 10% of the sample. The sequenced sample was whole blood, obtained in connection with sensitization to the hapten diphenylcyclopropenone (DPC). All receptors derive from a woman aged 30 to 39 with alopecia areata. Some clones in this sample may be carry-over from other donors' samples.

This clonotype was seen repeatedly, ten times or more. Written as DNA, the CDR3 is TGTGCCAGCAATAGGGACAGAAGCGATACGCAGTATTTT. Protein sequence: CASNRDRSDTQYF. The chain employs TRBV12-3 or TRBV12-4 and TRBJ2-3; 7 positions agree with TRBD1. The junction had 7 bases not matched to a gene; V was cut back by 7 bases and J by 6 bases. The CDR3 has 13 amino acids.

This clonotype was counted at least ten times. The genes are TRBV7-8 and TRBJ1-1; D is undetermined. The CDR3 is made up of 14 amino acids. Per the germline V gene, CDR1 is SGHVS and CDR2 is FQNEAQ. Trimming left V 0 bases short and J 2 bases short, with 7 bases between. Written as DNA, the CDR3 is TGTGCCAGCAGCTTAGCGCGAGGAAACACTGAAGCTTTCTTT. Its protein is CASSLARGNTEAFF.

This clonotype was counted many times. This chain uses TRBV25-1 with TRBJ1-1; D perhaps matches TRBD1 (6 bases). The CDR3 consists of 13 residues. The germline CDR1 and CDR2 sequences are MGHDK and SYGVNS. V lost 6 bases and J lost 3, with 11 bases in between. CDR3 protein: CASSGRGDTEAFF. The CDR3 DNA follows: TGTGCCAGCAGCGGCAGGGGAGACACTGAAGCTTTCTTT. Looking up the rest from reference TRBV25-1 and TRBJ1-1 gives the full variable domain: EADIYQTPRYLVIGTGKKITLECSQTMGHDKMYWYQQDPGMELHLIHYSYGVNSTEKGDLSSESTVSRIRTEHFPLTLESARPSHTSQYLCASSGRGDTEAFFGQGTRLTVV.

This clonotype was detected a few times. The V gene is TRBV28, the J gene TRBJ2-2, with D possibly called TRBD1 or TRBD2 (5 bases each). Germline V CDR1 and CDR2: MDHEN, SYDVKM. With 3 bases removed from V and 0 bases from J, the gap between germline ends came to 11 bases. The CDR3 is 16 residues long. The CDR3 protein is CASSFWGRTNTGELFF. The CDR3 DNA follows: TGTGCCAGCAGTTTTTGGGGACGGACGAACACCGGGGAGCTGTTTTTT. Variable domain in full (rest from reference TRBV28 and TRBJ2-2): DVKVTQSSRYLVKRTGEKVFLECVQDMDHENMFWYRQDPGLGLRLIYFSYDVKMKEKGDIPEGYSVSREKKERFSLILESASTNQTSMYLCASSFWGRTNTGELFFGEGSRLTVL.

The CDR3 DNA reads as TGTGCCAGCAGTTACTCCACCCCGGGACAGCTTCTGAAGAATACGCAGTATTTT. Encoded protein: CASSYSTPGQLLKNTQYF. This chain connects TRBV6-5 to TRBJ2-3; 7 bases align to TRBD1. The CDR3 length is 18 residues. J lost 7 bases, V lost 0 bases, and 16 bases had no gene match. Germline loops: CDR1 MNHEY, CDR2 SVGAGI.

The gene calls are TRBV28 and TRBJ2-1; 7 bases agree with TRBD1. The CDR3 extends over 16 amino acids. The junction had 14 bases not matched to a gene; V was cut back by 4 bases and J by 8 bases. In germline, CDR1 is MDHEN, CDR2 SYDVKM. CDR3 in amino acids: CASSSGTASGRDEQFF. The CDR3 DNA reads as TGTGCCAGCAGTTCAGGGACAGCGAGTGGTCGAGATGAGCAGTTCTTC.

This clonotype was counted ten times or more. CDR3 coding DNA: TGTGCCAGCAGCTTGCCTAGAAATGAGCAGTTCTTC. This codes for CASSLPRNEQFF. The V gene is TRBV5-6, the J gene TRBJ2-1; D uncertain. Germline-derived CDR1 and CDR2 are SGHDT and YYEEEE. The CDR3 length is 12 residues. Trimming left V 1 base short and J 7 bases short, with 6 bases between.

The rearrangement uses TRBV28 and TRBJ1-5, with 7 positions matching TRBD1. CDR3 size: 15 residues. V lost 2 bases and J lost 1; bases outside the gene matches: 2. Germline V gene lookup returns CDR1 MDHEN and CDR2 SYDVKM. CDR3 protein: CASSLEQGSNQPQHF. Written as DNA, the CDR3 is TGTGCCAGCAGTTTAGAACAGGGGAGCAATCAGCCCCAGCATTTT.

This clonotype has at least ten counts. The chain joins TRBV7-9 to TRBJ1-4; no clear D. This CDR3 is built from 12 residues. V gave up 5 bases and J gave up 7 bases, with 8 bases separating them. Looked up from germline, CDR1 is SEHNR and CDR2 is FQNEAQ (reference sequence). The CDR3 DNA reads as TGTGCCAGCAGCACGGTTGGTGAAAAACTGTTTTTT. It codes for CASSTVGEKLFF.

The rearrangement joins TRBV4-2 to TRBJ2-3; D unclear. This CDR3 has 13 residues. Per the germline V gene, CDR1 is LGHNA and CDR2 is YNFKEQ. V lost 8 bases, J lost 2 bases, and 11 bases lay in between. CDR3 coding DNA: TGTGCCAGCGCTCCGCTCGCCACAGATACGCAGTATTTT. Translating it yields CASAPLATDTQYF.

This clonotype was observed at least ten times. V is TRBV3-1 and J is TRBJ1-2; D gene unclear. Germline V gives CDR1 LGHDT, CDR2 YNNKEL (reference sequence). The V gene lost 1 base and the J gene lost 4 bases, with 10 bases spanning the gap. The CDR3 length is 14 residues. The chain's CDR3 is CASSQASGTYGYTF. The CDR3 region has the DNA TGTGCCAGCAGCCAAGCTTCCGGAACCTATGGCTACACCTTC.

V is TRBV14 and J is TRBJ1-4, with D uncertain. V lost 0 bases to trimming and J lost 7 bases, with 15 bases between them. CDR3 size: 16 residues. Germline V gene sequence: CDR1 SGHDN, CDR2 FVKESK. The CDR3 loop is CASSQDKGLAREKLFF. The CDR3, as DNA: TGTGCCAGCAGCCAAGATAAGGGATTAGCCCGTGAAAAACTGTTTTTT.

This clonotype was counted between two and nine times. The J gene is TRBJ1-2, the V gene TRBV4-3; weak D call: TRBD1 (6 bases). Germline lookup yields CDR1 LGHNA and CDR2 YSLEER. Trimming took 1 base from V and 3 from J, leaving 12 bases between them. This CDR3 comprises 15 residues. The chain's CDR3 is CASSQALRGDYGYTF. CDR3 nucleotides: TGCGCCAGCAGCCAAGCGTTAAGGGGGGACTATGGCTACACCTTC.

V usage is TRBV5-4 and J usage is TRBJ2-5; 13 nucleotides align to TRBD2. The junction had 6 bases not matched to a gene; V was cut back by 4 bases and J by 6 bases. Per the germline V gene, CDR1 is SGHNT and CDR2 is YYREEE (reference sequence). CDR3 length: 15 residues. The CDR3: CASSPGLAGKQTQYF. The DNA of the CDR3 is TGTGCCAGCAGCCCGGGACTAGCGGGGAAACAGACCCAGTACTTC.

In its sample, this clonotype was seen a few times. V usage is TRBV4-1 and J usage is TRBJ2-3, with 7 bases identical to TRBD1. With 1 base clipped from V and 5 bases from J, the junction kept 9 bases outside the gene matches. The V gene's germline CDR1 is MGHRA and CDR2 YSYEKL. The CDR3 is made up of 16 amino acids. The CDR3 sequence is CASSQGSQGVRDTQYF. DNA of the CDR3: TGCGCCAGCAGCCAAGGGAGTCAGGGGGTAAGAGATACGCAGTATTTT.

This clonotype showed up just a few times. This chain links TRBV20-1 with TRBJ2-7; D may be TRBD2 (6 bases). Trimming shortened V by 0 bases and J by 0 bases, and 18 bases separated the two germline ends. Germline V CDR1 and CDR2: DFQATT, SNEGSKA (reference sequence). The CDR3 is made up of 17 amino acids. The CDR3: CSARDKWDSGGSYEQYF. Written as DNA, the CDR3 is TGCAGTGCTAGAGATAAGTGGGATAGCGGAGGCTCCTACGAGCAGTACTTC.

This clonotype was recorded many times. This chain connects TRBV28 to TRBJ1-1; D call uncertain. CDR3 size: 14 residues. V dropped 8 bases and J dropped 8 bases, with 21 bases sitting between them. Per germline, CDR1 MDHEN and CDR2 SYDVKM. CDR3 loop: CASLSGRISPEAFF. The CDR3 bases are TGTGCCAGCCTATCCGGACGGATATCTCCCGAAGCTTTCTTT.

This clonotype occurred many times. This rearrangement joins TRBV2 to TRBJ2-5; 7 nucleotides align to TRBD2. Trimming removed 10 bases from V and 1 base from J; junction bases left unmatched: 6. The CDR3 totals 13 residues. Germline V gene lookup returns CDR1 SNHLY and CDR2 FYNNEI. In DNA form, the CDR3 reads TGTGCCACTCTGGGGGGGTTCCAAGAGACCCAGTACTTC. It yields the protein CATLGGFQETQYF.

The sample holds many counts of this clonotype. V usage is TRBV27 and J usage is TRBJ2-3; no clear D. The CDR3 spans 12 residues. Germline V gives CDR1 MNHEY, CDR2 SMNVEV (reference sequence). V was shortened by 5 bases and J by 0 bases, with 3 bases between the two germline ends. The CDR3 region has the DNA TGTGCCAGCAGTCGGAGCACAGATACGCAGTATTTT. Protein: CASSRSTDTQYF.

The J gene is TRBJ1-1, the V gene TRBV6-5, with 7 bases identical to TRBD1. The V segment lost 7 bases and the J segment 5 bases; nucleotides outside the gene matches: 10. In germline, CDR1 is MNHEY, CDR2 SVGAGI. The CDR3 has 14 amino acids. The CDR3 loop is CASISGGLWTEAFF. The CDR3, as DNA: TGTGCCAGCATTTCAGGGGGGCTGTGGACTGAAGCTTTCTTT.

This clonotype occurred a few times. This chain links TRBV18 with TRBJ2-3, with TRBD2 identical over 11 bases. This CDR3 is built from 17 residues. Germline V gives CDR1 KGHSH, CDR2 LQKENI. The V segment lost 6 bases and the J segment 6 bases; nucleotides outside the gene matches: 14. The CDR3, as DNA: TGTGCCAGCTCTGACCTTCTAGCGGGGGGCCCCATGGATACGCAGTATTTT. It codes for CASSDLLAGGPMDTQYF. The full variable domain, in which reference TRBV18 and TRBJ2-3 provide the parts outside the CDR3, is NAGVMQNPRHLVRRRGQEARLRCSPMKGHSHVYWYRQLPEEGLKFMVYLQKENIIDESGMPKERFSAEFPKEGPSILRIQQVVRGDSAAYFCASSDLLAGGPMDTQYFGPGTRLTVL.

Many counts were recorded for this clonotype. This sequence joins TRBV14 and TRBJ2-3; a possible D gene is TRBD1 (5 bases). The CDR3 loop spans 15 amino acids. Germline V gene sequence: CDR1 SGHDN, CDR2 FVKESK. Trimming stripped 7 bases from V and 0 bases from J, with 14 bases between. The CDR3 protein is CASTPDISSTDTQYF. The CDR3 DNA follows: TGTGCCAGCACCCCGGACATATCTAGCACAGATACGCAGTATTTT.

The chain recombines TRBV30 with TRBJ2-2; weak D call: TRBD1 (5 bases). V was shortened by 8 bases and J by 5 bases, with 18 bases between the two germline ends. This CDR3 spans 14 amino acids. Germline CDR1 is GTSNPN and CDR2 is SVGIG (reference sequence). The CDR3 nucleotides read TGTGCCCTAATAGGCCAGGGTGGAACCGGGGAGCTGTTTTTT. Its protein is CALIGQGGTGELFF.

The genes are TRBV6-5 and TRBJ1-4; D may be TRBD1 (6 bases). The V gene lost 2 bases and the J gene lost 2 bases, with 6 bases spanning the gap. This CDR3 is built from 14 residues. CDR1 is MNHEY and CDR2 is SVGAGI in the germline V gene. CDR3 bases: TGTGCCAGCAGTTACAGGGGGACTAATGAAAAACTGTTTTTT. This gives the protein CASSYRGTNEKLFF.

This clonotype was observed a few times. The chain is built from TRBV28 and TRBJ1-5; 8 bases align to TRBD1. The ends lost 7 bases at V and 7 bases at J; junction bases unmatched: 6. Germline CDR1 MDHEN, CDR2 SYDVKM. The length of the CDR3 is 13 residues. The chain's CDR3 is CASIPGGSQPQHF. Written as DNA, the CDR3 is TGTGCCAGCATCCCAGGGGGCTCCCAGCCCCAGCATTTT.

The table lists this clonotype with a few counts. The V and J genes are TRBV6-1 and TRBJ1-6; no definite D call. V shed 4 bases and J shed 8 bases, with 12 bases lying between them. The CDR3 is 14 amino acids. Per germline, CDR1 MNHNS and CDR2 SASEGT. CDR3 loop: CASSGLTRDSPLHF. In DNA, the CDR3 is TGTGCCAGCAGTGGCCTGACACGAGATTCACCCCTCCACTTT.

This clonotype was picked up many times. The rearrangement links TRBV6-2 or TRBV6-3 to TRBJ2-7, with 9 bases identical to TRBD2. Germline CDR1 is MNHEY and CDR2 is SVGEGT. The CDR3 contains 16 residues. V shed 0 bases, J shed 1 base, and the junction held 4 bases outside the gene matches. DNA for the CDR3: TGTGCCAGCAGTTACTCGTACAGCGGGGGGTCCTACGAGCAGTACTTC. Translated: CASSYSYSGGSYEQYF.

This clonotype was picked up a small number of times. The chain is built from TRBV28 and TRBJ2-1, with 9 bases matching TRBD1. Trimming cost V 3 bases and J 8 bases; bases outside gene matches: 14. Germline V CDR1 and CDR2: MDHEN, SYDVKM. CDR3 size: 17 residues. CDR3 region: CASSFPRDRAVSDEQFF. In DNA, the CDR3 is TGTGCCAGCAGTTTCCCCCGGGACAGGGCCGTTAGCGATGAGCAGTTCTTC. The whole variable domain, filled in from reference TRBV28 and TRBJ2-1, reads DVKVTQSSRYLVKRTGEKVFLECVQDMDHENMFWYRQDPGLGLRLIYFSYDVKMKEKGDIPEGYSVSREKKERFSLILESASTNQTSMYLCASSFPRDRAVSDEQFFGPGTRLTVL.

This clonotype was observed a few times. The chain carries TRBV5-4 and TRBJ2-5, with D maybe TRBD1 (6 bases). The V end lost 3 bases, the J end lost 2 bases, and 14 bases lay between the germline ends. The CDR3 extends over 15 amino acids. CDR1 and CDR2 (germline): SGHNT, YYREEE (reference sequence). CDR3 loop: CASSSQGIIQETQYF. CDR3 DNA sequence: TGTGCCAGCAGCTCACAGGGTATAATTCAAGAGACCCAGTACTTC.

There are many counts of this clonotype. The chain employs TRBV28 and TRBJ2-3, with 14 bases fitting TRBD2. Germline V CDR1 and CDR2: MDHEN, SYDVKM. The CDR3 length is 17 residues. The junction had 10 bases not matched to a gene; V was cut back by 7 bases and J by 4 bases. The CDR3 region is CASIKKGLAGVADTQYF. In DNA, the CDR3 is TGTGCCAGCATCAAGAAGGGACTAGCGGGGGTGGCAGATACGCAGTATTTT.

There are many counts of this clonotype. This chain connects TRBV30 to TRBJ1-5; a possible D gene is TRBD1 (6 bases). The CDR3 spans 15 residues. Between the trimmed V and J ends, which lost 3 bases and 4 bases, there was a span of 16 bases. Germline V gene sequence: CDR1 GTSNPN, CDR2 SVGIG (reference sequence). The CDR3 bases are TGTGCCTGGAGCGGTTTGACAGGAGGAAATCAGCCCCAGCATTTT. This gives the protein CAWSGLTGGNQPQHF.

CDR3 nucleotides: TGCAGCGTGGGGGACGTGCGAAACACTGAAGCTTTCTTT. Encoded protein: CSVGDVRNTEAFF. V gene TRBV29-1 combines with J gene TRBJ1-1, with D maybe TRBD1 (5 bases). With 6 bases removed from V and 2 bases from J, the gap between germline ends came to 13 bases. Per germline, CDR1 SQVTM and CDR2 ANQGSEA. This CDR3 comprises 13 residues.